The clone carrying this T cell receptor (beta chain) turned up a few times. What it binds is not known. The entry originates in a study of beta chain features in type 1 diabetes. Sequencing targeted expressed TCRB transcripts, as all isolated RNA had been reverse transcribed. Several million reads were obtained on average from naive, central memory and regulatory T cell samples. The repertoire was sequenced with immunoSEQ multiplex PCR; TCRdb's copy has only in-frame clones and lacks some. The sample lists roughly 170,000 clones; about an eighth were seen once. V was clipped by 4 bases and J by 7 bases, with 4 bases between them. Germline loops: CDR1 SQVTM, CDR2 ANQGSEA. The CDR3 loop spans 9 amino acids. Study-level findings and limits: Naive, central memory and Treg TCRB repertoires appeared more alike in patients than in healthy donors.

One heparinised draw, averaging about 110 mL, was taken per donor. Stem cell-like memory, regulatory, central memory and naive CD4+ cells were sorted via CD45RO/CCR7/CD25/CD127/CD95/CD27. Sequences were obtained from central memory CD4+ T cells from blood. The sequence was collected from a woman between 18 and 30 years old in good health. The genes are TRBV29-1 and TRBJ2-5; D remains unclear. Here the CDR3 DNA reads TGCAGCGTTGGAGGGACCCAGTACTTC. Its translation: CSVGGTQYF. Full variable domain (missing parts from reference TRBV29-1 and TRBJ2-5): SAVISQKPSRDICQRGTSLTIQCQVDSQVTMMFWYRQQPGQSLTLIATANQGSEATYESGFVIDKFPISRPNLTFSTLTVSNMSPEDSSIYLCSVGGTQYFGPGTRLLVL.